Sequencing of this T cell receptor (beta chain) was carried out in a study of cytomegalovirus exposure and HLA in healthy donors. As for the study in general: Tens of millions of unique TCRs, all from HLA-typed donors, were included in an early release of the data. General observations from the study: In a later analysis, CMV-associated beta chains were mostly HLA-associated, it appeared. Cytomegalovirus association was listed for about 170 TCR beta chains. A later analysis by the authors found several of the most significant clusters apparently linked to common viral pathogens.

The PCR contained 60 Vbeta and 13 Jbeta primers. Produced via immunoSEQ multiplex PCR; TCRdb's table is partial and in-frame only. The table lists roughly 120,000 clones, about 81% of them singletons, with roughly 1.1% in the top ten. A note on this clone: What it recognizes is unknown.

This receptor was obtained from a woman aged 30 to 39 in good health and CMV-seronegative. The sample was PBMCs.

Here the CDR3 reads CASSSHQPGTGATYEINYGYTF. For the CDR3, the DNA is TGTGCCAGCAGCTCCCATCAACCCGGGACAGGGGCCACCTACGAAATCAACTATGGCTACACCTTC. The chain employs TRBV9 and TRBJ1-2; 10 positions agree with TRBD1. V gave up 4 bases and J gave up 2 bases; unmatched junction bases: 26. The CDR3 has 22 residues. CDR1 is SGDLS and CDR2 is YYNGEE in the germline V gene.